This is a list of T cell receptor beta chains from one sample in a study of regulatory T cells in long-lasting Graves disease. In TCRdb, the multiplex PCR reads were re-called with MiXCR into one record per CDR3 protein. The sample comprises about 620,000 distinct CDR3 sequences, around 15% of which are singletons, and approximately 18% rests with the top ten. The same sample was also used in a study of T cells in Graves' hyperthyroidism and ophthalmopathy.

The input for sequencing was peripheral blood mononuclear cells (PBMCs), taken at new diagnosis, from a patient treated with antithyroid drugs. The source is a woman in her twenties or thirties with Graves disease. CDR3s include the opening cysteine and the closing phenylalanine or tryptophan. A D gene is named only where the DNA matches it firmly. Where a row states a size, it is once, few, many or the class of an expanded clone; other rows omit it.

>TRBJ1-5|many|TRBV6-1|TRBD1|16
CASSDDRVRSNQPQHF
TGTGCCAGCAGTGACGACAGGGTGAGGAGCAATCAGCCCCAGCATTTT
>TRBJ2-1|few|TRBV4-1|.|13
CASAQSSYNEQFF
TGCGCCAGCGCCCAGAGCTCCTACAATGAGCAGTTCTTC
>TRBJ1-5|many|TRBV12-3/TRBV12-4|.|14
CASSLGQVYQPQHF
TGTGCCAGCAGTTTAGGTCAGGTTTATCAGCCCCAGCATTTT
>TRBJ2-1|many|TRBV6-5|.|14
CASSYGGRYDEQFF
TGTGCCAGCAGTTACGGCGGCAGGTATGATGAGCAGTTCTTC
>TRBJ2-5|.|TRBV20-1|.|15
CSARKANSLQETQYF
TGCAGTGCTAGAAAGGCAAATTCTCTACAAGAGACCCAGTACTTC
>TRBJ1-3|.|TRBV19|.|14
CASSIGRAGNTIYF
TGTGCCAGTAGTATCGGGCGAGCGGGGAACACCATATATTTT
>TRBJ1-3|many|TRBV12-3/TRBV12-4|.|14
CASSLAASGNTIYF
TGTGCCAGCAGTTTAGCGGCAAGCGGAAACACCATATATTTT
>TRBJ2-1|.|TRBV5-1|TRBD2|17
CASSLSLAGGPLNEQFF
TGCGCCAGCAGCTTGAGCCTAGCGGGAGGGCCGTTAAATGAGCAGTTCTTC
>TRBJ1-1|.|TRBV5-5|.|15
CASTPPPGGYTEAFF
TGTGCCAGCACCCCCCCCCCCGGGGGATACACTGAAGCTTTCTTT
>TRBJ1-2|many|TRBV19|TRBD1|14
CASSMLGTGDGYTF
TGTGCCAGTAGTATGCTCGGGACAGGAGATGGCTACACCTTC
>TRBJ1-1|many|TRBV6-2/TRBV6-3|.|12
CASSGYSREAFF
TGTGCCAGCAGTGGATACAGTCGTGAAGCTTTCTTT
>TRBJ1-6|.|TRBV29-1|TRBD1|14
CSAQTGTGGSPLHF
TGCAGCGCACAAACCGGGACAGGTGGATCACCCCTCCACTTT
>TRBJ2-5|.|TRBV3-1|TRBD1|16
CASSPKGQRHQETQYF
TGTGCCAGCAGCCCAAAGGGACAGAGACACCAAGAGACCCAGTACTTC
>TRBJ2-1|many|TRBV30|TRBD1|13
CAWSPRGPAEQFF
TGTGCCTGGAGTCCCAGGGGGCCCGCTGAGCAGTTCTTC
>TRBJ2-1|few|TRBV27|.|15
CASTWTLLSYNEQFF
TGTGCCAGCACCTGGACACTACTCTCCTACAATGAGCAGTTCTTC
>TRBJ2-3|few|TRBV5-1|TRBD2|17
CASSPEASGGSTDTQYF
TGCGCCAGCAGCCCAGAAGCTAGCGGGGGTAGCACAGATACGCAGTATTTT
>TRBJ2-2|few|TRBV3-1|.|12
CASSHPLGELFF
TGTGCCAGCAGCCATCCCCTCGGGGAGCTGTTTTTT
>TRBJ2-1|.|TRBV10-3|.|14
CAISDRRARDEQFF
TGTGCCATCAGTGACAGAAGGGCGAGAGATGAGCAGTTCTTC
>TRBJ2-1|few|TRBV20-1|TRBD2|16
CSARNQAGGVYNEQFF
TGCAGTGCTAGGAACCAAGCGGGAGGAGTATACAATGAGCAGTTCTTC
>TRBJ1-5|many|TRBV28|.|14
CASSPGGGNQPQHF
TGTGCCAGCAGCCCCGGTGGTGGCAATCAGCCCCAGCATTTT
>TRBJ2-3|.|TRBV7-2|.|16
CASSLGSLRRADTQYF
TGTGCCAGCAGCTTAGGGTCACTTCGGCGCGCAGATACGCAGTATTTT
>TRBJ2-1|.|TRBV6-1|.|12
CASRGEVNEQFF
TGTGCCAGCAGGGGAGAGGTCAATGAGCAGTTCTTC